This TCR beta chain was recovered during a study of early T cells in non-severe SARS-CoV-2 infection. On the study more broadly: From unsorted whole blood, bulk RNA was sequenced, and the chains remained unpaired.

Individual cDNA molecules received unique molecular identifiers during library preparation. Via MiXCR, TCRdb re-called the 5' RACE reads, giving one row per CDR3 protein. This table has some 66,000 distinct CDR3 sequences, roughly 10% appearing once. The ends were cut back, 7 bases at V and 1 base at J, with 19 bases in the middle. Per the germline V gene, CDR1 is SQVTM and CDR2 is ANQGSEA. The CDR3 covers 15 residues. General study results and limits: Missing private and CD4 specificities, VDJdb matching favored anti-spike CD8 responses.

Points on this clonotype: Antigen: not known.

The sample was whole blood. The TCR originated in an adult who was a healthcare worker with PCR-confirmed SARS-CoV-2 infection or an uninfected control (not recorded which). The chain carries TRBV29-1 and TRBJ2-5; the D gene is possibly TRBD2 (5 bases). The CDR3 sequence: CSADALELLQETQYF. The CDR3 region has the DNA TGCAGCGCCGATGCACTAGAGTTACTCCAAGAGACCCAGTACTTC.